These 10 T cell receptor beta chains share one sample of origin, sequenced in a study of identical twins. TCRdb re-called the 5' RACE reads through MiXCR, storing one row per CDR3 protein. Among 1.5 million or so distinct CDR3 sequences listed, less than 40% were seen once. Sequenced material: cord blood. These receptors were obtained from a newborn girl in good health.

The chain joins TRBV25-1 to TRBJ2-5; tentatively, D is TRBD2 (6 bases). CDR3 length: 16 residues. Germline V gene lookup returns CDR1 MGHDK and CDR2 SYGVNS. Trimming left V 5 bases short and J 0 bases short, with 16 bases between. In DNA, the CDR3 is TGTGCCAGCAGTTGGGGACTCTTGGCCCACCAAGAGACCCAGTACTTC. It is translated as CASSWGLLAHQETQYF.

This clonotype has just a few counts. The rearrangement joins TRBV20-1 to TRBJ2-3; D possibly matches TRBD1 or TRBD2 (5 bases each). The germline gives CDR1 DFQATT, CDR2 SNEGSKA (reference sequence). The CDR3 runs to 15 residues. V gave up 0 bases and J gave up 0 bases, with 10 bases separating them. The CDR3 nucleotides are TGCAGTGCTAGAGATCTCCGGGACAGCACAGATACGCAGTATTTT. It codes for CSARDLRDSTDTQYF.

This clonotype was seen more than once but under ten times. The V call is TRBV5-1, the J call TRBJ2-4, with 13 bases matching TRBD2. The CDR3 has 15 residues. With V trimmed by 0 bases and J by 13 bases, 7 bases remained unmatched. The germline gives CDR1 SGHRS, CDR2 YFSETQ. CDR3 region: CASSLAGTSGDEQYF. The CDR3 DNA is TGCGCCAGCAGCTTGGCCGGGACTAGCGGGGATGAGCAGTACTTC.

The V and J genes are TRBV14 and TRBJ1-1, with D hard to call. Germline CDR1 SGHDN, CDR2 FVKESK. V gave up 4 bases and J gave up 4 bases, with 13 bases separating them. The CDR3 is 14 amino acids. As DNA, the CDR3 is TGTGCCAGCAGCCCCTTGCGGCTGCTCACTGAAGCTTTCTTT. Translation gives CASSPLRLLTEAFF.

The table lists this clonotype with a few counts. V gene TRBV14 combines with J gene TRBJ1-2; 7 bases match TRBD1. Germline V lookup: CDR1 SGHDN, CDR2 FVKESK. The V gene end was trimmed by 1 base and the J gene end by 7 bases; junction bases not matched to a gene: 9. This CDR3 is 15 amino acids long. CDR3 DNA sequence: TGTGCCAGCAGCCAAGCGCCACAGGGGTCAGGTGGCTACACCTTC. Its protein product is CASSQAPQGSGGYTF.

The chain couples TRBV19 to TRBJ2-5, with 7 nucleotides matching TRBD1. The J call could be wrong; TRBJ2-7 is a better fit for the DNA end. The CDR3 runs to 13 residues. Germline loops: CDR1 LNHDA, CDR2 SQIVND (reference sequence). Here the CDR3 reads CASAGQAASEQYF. In nucleotides, the CDR3 is TGTGCCAGTGCAGGACAGGCTGCCAGCGAGCAGTACTTC.

This chain joins TRBV20-1 and TRBJ1-1; maybe TRBD1 (5 bases). Trimming pared 5 bases from V and 4 bases from J, leaving 11 bases between. The CDR3 is made up of 12 amino acids. CDR1 and CDR2 (germline): DFQATT, SNEGSKA (reference sequence). The CDR3 region has the DNA TGCAGTGCTTTACAGGTAACCACTGAAGCTTTCTTT. Residues: CSALQVTTEAFF.

On this clonotype itself: Germline and junction disagree at one end, which may indicate a read error. J is TRBJ2-7 and V is TRBV2; possible D gene TRBD2, 5 bases. Per germline, CDR1 SNHLY and CDR2 FYNNEI. CDR3 length equals 13 residues. CDR3 region: CASSAEGSYEQCF. For the CDR3, the DNA is TGTGCCAGCAGTGCAGAGGGCTCCTACGAGCAGTGCTTC.

This clonotype was detected only a few times. The chain carries TRBV28 and TRBJ2-1, with 8 bases fitting TRBD2. Germline CDR1 is MDHEN and CDR2 is SYDVKM. With 10 bases clipped from V and 1 base from J, the junction kept 9 bases outside the gene matches. The CDR3 is 15 residues long. CDR3 bases: TGTGCCACCAAGAGCGGGAGCCGTTCCTACAATGAGCAGTTCTTC. This gives the protein CATKSGSRSYNEQFF. The variable domain in full, with the rest retrieved from reference TRBV28 and TRBJ2-1, is DVKVTQSSRYLVKRTGEKVFLECVQDMDHENMFWYRQDPGLGLRLIYFSYDVKMKEKGDIPEGYSVSREKKERFSLILESASTNQTSMYLCATKSGSRSYNEQFFGPGTRLTVL.

The chain links TRBV24-1 to TRBJ2-5; 8 bases align to TRBD1. This CDR3 region has 18 residues. Trimming removed 3 bases from V and 5 bases from J; junction bases left unmatched: 16. Germline CDR1 reads KGHDR; CDR2 reads SFDVKD. CDR3: CATSDPASIGQGRETQYF. The CDR3 nucleotides are TGTGCCACCAGTGATCCCGCCTCAATTGGACAGGGCCGGGAGACCCAGTACTTC.